The clone carrying this T cell receptor beta chain has only one observation. This specimen belongs to a study of control samples from healthy donors and cancer patients. Germline assignment: CDR1 SGHKS and CDR2 YYEKEE (reference sequence). This CDR3 comprises 12 residues. Trimming left V 2 bases short and J 4 bases short, with 5 bases between. TCRdb keeps only in-frame clones here, not all; method: immunoSEQ multiplex PCR. The sample shows 130,000 or so clones, about 88% of them seen only once. The chain links TRBV5-5 to TRBJ2-3; D gene uncertain. Sequencing was performed on blood. The clonotype comes from a man aged 50-59 years in good health. CDR3: CASSFEADTQYF. CDR3 nucleotides: TGTGCCAGCAGCTTCGAGGCAGATACGCAGTATTTT.